This passage covers 25 T cell receptor beta chains from one sample sequenced in a study of T cells after yellow fever vaccination. TCRdb reprocessed the 5' RACE reads with MiXCR, giving one entry per CDR3 protein. The table lists approximately 130,000 distinct CDR3 sequences, around 15% of them singletons. The specimen was CD8+ T cells sorted from PBMCs, collected 5 days after the yellow fever booster vaccination. These receptors were taken from a young man who received the YFV17D yellow fever vaccine.

There are a few counts of this clonotype. V and J are TRBV19 and TRBJ1-1; tentatively, D is TRBD1 (5 bases). The V end lost 5 bases, the J end lost 1 base, and 20 bases lay between the germline ends. The CDR3 length is 17 residues. Germline assignment: CDR1 LNHDA and CDR2 SQIVND (reference sequence). CDR3 loop: CASSVRGESPRNTEAFF. The CDR3 DNA follows: TGTGCCAGTAGTGTGAGGGGCGAATCACCTAGGAACACTGAAGCTTTCTTT.

This clonotype turned up a few times. V and J are TRBV12-3 or TRBV12-4 and TRBJ1-1, with D hard to call. The CDR3 extends over 11 amino acids. V was clipped by 3 bases and J by 7 bases, with 6 bases between them. The CDR3 coding sequence is TGTGCCAGCAGTTTTCAAAGTGAAGCTTTCTTT. This translates into CASSFQSEAFF.

This clonotype occurred many times. The V call is TRBV9, the J call TRBJ2-3, with 11 nucleotides matching TRBD1. This CDR3 spans 14 amino acids. CDR1 is SGDLS, CDR2 YYNGEE, per germline. With 4 bases clipped from V and 4 bases from J, the junction kept 2 bases outside the gene matches. For the CDR3, the DNA is TGTGCCAGCAGCAGGACAGGGGGCTCAGATACGCAGTATTTT. Translating gives CASSRTGGSDTQYF.

The V gene is TRBV7-2, the J gene TRBJ2-5; D unresolved. There are 13 residues in the CDR3. CDR1 and CDR2 from the germline V gene are SGHTA and FQGNSA. The V end was cut by 4 bases, the J end by 0 bases, with 6 bases between. CDR3 DNA: TGTGCCAGCAGCTCGACCGACCAAGAGACCCAGTACTTC. The encoded protein is CASSSTDQETQYF.

In its sample, this clonotype was seen a few times. This chain links TRBV6-2 or TRBV6-3 with TRBJ1-5; a weak D match, TRBD1 (5 bases). Deletions cut 6 bases from V and 4 bases from J, with 13 bases between. CDR1 and CDR2 from the germline V gene are MNHEY and SVGEGT. This CDR3 region has 14 residues. The CDR3 loop is CASRPQGVNQPQHF. CDR3 DNA: TGTGCCAGCAGGCCACAAGGGGTGAATCAGCCCCAGCATTTT.

The rearrangement joins TRBV24-1 to TRBJ1-2; D perhaps matches TRBD1 (5 bases). In germline, CDR1 is KGHDR, CDR2 SFDVKD. CDR3 length: 12 residues. The germline V and J ends were trimmed by 5 bases and 9 bases, with 12 bases remaining between them. CDR3 sequence: CATSAGQDSYTF. The CDR3, as DNA: TGTGCCACCAGTGCTGGGCAGGACAGCTACACCTTC.

Remarks on this clonotype: The junction shows a germline mismatch at one end, possibly a read error. The chain has TRBV27 and TRBJ1-3; maybe TRBD1 (5 bases). The CDR3 has 13 residues. Germline assignment: CDR1 MNHEY and CDR2 SMNVEV (reference sequence). Here the CDR3 reads CASSLGRDNTIHF. CDR3 DNA: TGTGCCAGCAGTTTAGGCAGGGATAACACCATACATTTT.

This clonotype was observed a handful of times. The CDR3 is CASSSLGWNPGGQFF. As DNA, the CDR3 is TGTGCCAGCAGCTCGCTGGGGTGGAACCCGGGTGGGCAGTTCTTC. This chain joins TRBV7-9 and TRBJ2-1; D not resolved. The V gene's germline CDR1 is SEHNR and CDR2 FQNEAQ (reference sequence). CDR3 length equals 15 residues. V dropped 4 bases and J dropped 12 bases, with 22 bases sitting between them.

The chain recombines TRBV6-2 or TRBV6-3 with TRBJ2-5; unclear D gene. CDR1 MNHEY and CDR2 SVGEGT come from the germline V gene. The CDR3 runs 13 residues. Trimming took 2 bases from V and 7 from J, leaving 11 bases between them. CDR3 sequence (DNA): TGTGCCAGCAGTTACCGTCACTCCGGGACCCAGTACTTC. It codes for CASSYRHSGTQYF.

This clonotype was seen a handful of times. The chain combines TRBV6-5 with TRBJ2-5; D not certain. The germline V gene encodes CDR1 MNHEY and CDR2 SVGAGI. This CDR3 has 14 amino acids. Between the trimmed V and J ends, which lost 2 bases and 4 bases, there was a span of 11 bases. As DNA, the CDR3 is TGTGCCAGCAGTTACACCAGCAATGTAGAGACCCAGTACTTC. Amino acid sequence: CASSYTSNVETQYF.

The chain is built from TRBV5-5 and TRBJ1-2; 7 nucleotides line up with TRBD1. The V and J ends lost 5 bases and 4 bases, in that order; junction bases with no gene match: 11. The V gene's germline CDR1 is SGHKS and CDR2 YYEKEE (reference sequence). This CDR3 spans 15 amino acids. The CDR3 sequence is CASRRDRAPLYGYTF. In DNA form, the CDR3 reads TGTGCCAGCAGGCGTGACAGGGCCCCACTCTATGGCTACACCTTC.

This clonotype was found a few times. V gene TRBV6-2 or TRBV6-3 combines with J gene TRBJ2-7, with 8 positions matching TRBD2. With 4 bases clipped from V and 5 bases from J, the junction kept 7 bases outside the gene matches. Germline V CDR1 and CDR2: MNHEY, SVGEGT. The CDR3 is 14 amino acids. This chain's CDR3 is CASSWRGDLDEQYF. In DNA form, the CDR3 reads TGTGCCAGCAGTTGGCGGGGGGACCTCGACGAGCAGTACTTC.

This chain links TRBV25-1 with TRBJ1-3, with a weak D call TRBD1 (5 bases). This CDR3 contains 13 residues. V was shortened by 9 bases and J by 0 bases, with 9 bases between the two germline ends. CDR1 and CDR2 (germline): MGHDK, SYGVNS. The CDR3 region is CASIQDSGNTIYF. The CDR3 region has the DNA TGTGCCAGTATACAGGACTCTGGAAACACCATATATTTT.

The CDR3 protein is CASSLVSSGGFYEQYF. DNA of the CDR3: TGTGCCAGCAGCTTGGTGTCTAGCGGGGGGTTCTACGAGCAGTACTTC. The J gene is TRBJ2-7, the V gene TRBV5-5; TRBD2 matches 11 bases. This CDR3 region has 16 residues. Germline CDR1 and CDR2: SGHKS and YYEKEE (reference sequence). V lost 0 bases and J lost 3; bases outside the gene matches: 5.

This clonotype was seen at least ten times. The chain recombines TRBV7-8 with TRBJ2-1; D unclear. The germline gives CDR1 SGHVS, CDR2 FQNEAQ. This CDR3 has 12 residues. V lost 1 base and J 9 bases, leaving 7 bases between the germline ends. For the CDR3, the DNA is TGTGCCAGCAGCTTAGTTGGAGTTGAGCAGTTCTTC. It specifies CASSLVGVEQFF.

This clonotype was picked up a small number of times. This chain connects TRBV5-1 to TRBJ2-3, with 8 positions matching TRBD2. This CDR3 has 16 residues. J was trimmed by 4 bases and V by 4 bases; bases with no gene match: 11. From germline, CDR1 is SGHRS and CDR2 YFSETQ. The CDR3 protein is CASSLGLAQTSDTQYF. DNA of the CDR3: TGCGCCAGCAGCCTAGGACTAGCCCAAACTTCAGATACGCAGTATTTT.

V gene TRBV12-3 or TRBV12-4 combines with J gene TRBJ1-6; D uncertain. V was clipped by 6 bases and J by 1 base, with 7 bases between them. The CDR3 sequence is 14 residues long. For the CDR3, the DNA is TGTGCCAGCAGGTTGGGGTCCTATAATTCACCCCTCCACTTT. This translates into CASRLGSYNSPLHF.

V gene TRBV7-9 combines with J gene TRBJ1-3; D is unresolved. Trimming took off 3 bases at V and 11 bases at J, with 11 bases between the two ends. Germline loops: CDR1 SEHNR, CDR2 FQNEAQ (reference sequence). The CDR3 is made up of 12 amino acids. The CDR3 here is CASSFGPGAIYF. In DNA form, the CDR3 reads TGTGCCAGCAGCTTTGGGCCCGGCGCCATATATTTT. The full variable domain, completed using reference TRBV7-9 and TRBJ1-3, is DTGVSQNPRHKITKRGQNVTFRCDPISEHNRLYWYRQTLGQGPEFLTYFQNEAQLEKSRLLSDRFSAERPKGSFSTLEIQRTEQGDSAMYLCASSFGPGAIYFGEGSWLTVV.

This clonotype was counted ten times or more. The chain is built from TRBV4-1 and TRBJ1-6; D remains unclear. The CDR3 spans 12 residues. V was trimmed by 6 bases and J by 7 bases, leaving 7 bases between them. Germline V gene data show CDR1 as MGHRA and CDR2 as YSYEKL. The CDR3 spells CASSRPNSPLHF. The CDR3 nucleotides read TGCGCCAGCAGTCGGCCAAATTCACCCCTCCACTTT.

The chain combines TRBV19 with TRBJ2-1; either TRBD1 or TRBD2 may fit D (6 bases each). The CDR3 has 14 amino acids. With 5 bases removed from V and 9 bases from J, the gap between germline ends came to 17 bases. The germline V gene encodes CDR1 LNHDA and CDR2 SQIVND (reference sequence). The DNA for the CDR3 is TGTGCCAGTAGTCTTCGGGGGCCCCTTTGTGAGCAGTTCTTC. This sequence encodes CASSLRGPLCEQFF.

This clonotype was observed a few times. The chain employs TRBV6-2 or TRBV6-3 and TRBJ2-6; tentatively, D is TRBD2 (7 bases). CDR1 is MNHEY, CDR2 SVGEGT, per germline. V shed 2 bases and J shed 2 bases, with 10 bases lying between them. The CDR3 extends over 16 amino acids. The CDR3 DNA reads as TGTGCCAGCAGTTACCGGGGGGCAACTGGGGCCAACGTCCTGACTTTC. Translation gives CASSYRGATGANVLTF.

This clonotype occurred a few times. The chain carries TRBV7-6 and TRBJ2-5, with 10 positions matching TRBD2. From germline, CDR1 is SGHVS and CDR2 FNYEAQ. Trimming at V came to 8 bases and at J to 5 bases, leaving 8 bases not matched to a gene. The CDR3 contains 14 residues. For the CDR3, the DNA is TGTGCCAGCCGCGGACTAGCGGCGTCGGAGACCCAGTACTTC. Translated: CASRGLAASETQYF.

The V gene is TRBV14, the J gene TRBJ2-7; D is unresolved. Germline lookup yields CDR1 SGHDN and CDR2 FVKESK. The CDR3 length is 16 residues. The V and J ends lost 4 bases and 1 base respectively, with 17 bases between them. The CDR3: CASSPNHMARSYEQYF. CDR3 DNA sequence: TGTGCCAGCAGCCCCAACCACATGGCGAGGTCCTACGAGCAGTACTTC. Full variable domain (rest looked up from reference TRBV14 and TRBJ2-7): EAGVTQFPSHSVIEKGQTVTLRCDPISGHDNLYWYRRVMGKEIKFLLHFVKESKQDESGMPNNRFLAERTGGTYSTLKVQPAELEDSGVYFCASSPNHMARSYEQYFGPGTRLTVT.

The V call is TRBV15, the J call TRBJ1-2; D is ambiguous. The CDR3 contains 14 residues. Germline CDR1 reads LNHNV; CDR2 reads YYDKDF (reference sequence). The V end was cut by 6 bases, the J end by 7 bases, with 18 bases between. The CDR3 reads CATSSVRILLGYTF. The CDR3 nucleotides are TGTGCCACCAGTTCAGTGCGCATCTTACTTGGCTACACCTTC.

The chain links TRBV6-6 to TRBJ2-3; D gene unclear. The CDR3 consists of 14 residues. CDR1 is MNHNY, CDR2 SVGAGI, per germline (reference sequence). Trimming pared 6 bases from V and 0 bases from J, leaving 10 bases between. CDR3 coding DNA: TGTGCCAGCAGGGGCCCCTCTAGCACAGATACGCAGTATTTT. It yields the protein CASRGPSSTDTQYF.